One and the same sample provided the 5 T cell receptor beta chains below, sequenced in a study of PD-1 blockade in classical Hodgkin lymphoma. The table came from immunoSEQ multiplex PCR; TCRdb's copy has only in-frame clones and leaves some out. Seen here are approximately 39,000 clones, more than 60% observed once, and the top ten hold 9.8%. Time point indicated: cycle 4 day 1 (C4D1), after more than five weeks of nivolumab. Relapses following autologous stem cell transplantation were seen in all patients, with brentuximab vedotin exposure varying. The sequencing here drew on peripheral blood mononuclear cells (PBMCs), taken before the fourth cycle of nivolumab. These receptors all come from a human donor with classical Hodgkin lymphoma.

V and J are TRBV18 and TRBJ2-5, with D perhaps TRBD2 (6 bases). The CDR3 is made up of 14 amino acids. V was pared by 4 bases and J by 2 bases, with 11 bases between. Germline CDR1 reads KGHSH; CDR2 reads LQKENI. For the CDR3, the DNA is TGTGCCAGCTCACTTACGGGGGTTCAAGAGACCCAGTACTTC. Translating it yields CASSLTGVQETQYF.

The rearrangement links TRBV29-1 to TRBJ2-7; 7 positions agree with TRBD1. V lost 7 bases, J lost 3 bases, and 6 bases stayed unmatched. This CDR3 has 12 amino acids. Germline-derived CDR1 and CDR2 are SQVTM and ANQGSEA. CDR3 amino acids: CSGSRGNYEQYF. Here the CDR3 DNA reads TGCAGCGGATCCAGGGGGAACTACGAGCAGTACTTC.

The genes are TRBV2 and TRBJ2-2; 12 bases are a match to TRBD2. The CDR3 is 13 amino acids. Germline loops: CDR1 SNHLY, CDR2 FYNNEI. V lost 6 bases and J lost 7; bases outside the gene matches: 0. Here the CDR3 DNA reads TGTGCCAGCAGGGGACTAGCGGGCGGGGAGCTGTTTTTT. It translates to CASRGLAGGELFF.

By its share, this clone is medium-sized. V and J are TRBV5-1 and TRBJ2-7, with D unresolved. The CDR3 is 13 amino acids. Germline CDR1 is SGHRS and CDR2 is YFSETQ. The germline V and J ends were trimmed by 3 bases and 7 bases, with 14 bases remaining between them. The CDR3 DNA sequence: TGCGCCAGCAGCTCCCCAGGCGGTCGGGAGCAGTACTTC. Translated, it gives CASSSPGGREQYF.

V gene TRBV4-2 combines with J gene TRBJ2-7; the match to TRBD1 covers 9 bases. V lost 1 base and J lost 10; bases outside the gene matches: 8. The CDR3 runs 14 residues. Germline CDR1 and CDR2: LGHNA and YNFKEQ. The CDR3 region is CASSQAGTGKIQYF. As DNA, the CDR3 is TGTGCCAGCAGCCAAGCTGGGACAGGGAAAATCCAGTACTTC.